The entry that follows covers one T cell receptor (beta chain) sequence. This sample stems from a study of PD-L1 blockade in urothelial cancer. Germline-derived CDR1 and CDR2 are WSHSY and SAAADI. The CDR3 has 14 amino acids. V was cut by 6 bases and J by 2 bases, with 13 bases left in between. Clones were sequenced by immunoSEQ multiplex PCR, and TCRdb holds only the in-frame ones, with some missing. The profile shows fewer than 40,000 clones, about nine tenths of them singletons. Sequenced here: PBMCs, sampled around atezolizumab (anti-PD-L1) treatment. The chain recombines TRBV10-2 with TRBJ1-1; no definite D call. This sequence originates from a man aged 45-65 years with urothelial cancer. The CDR3 region has the DNA TGCGCCAGCAGCCTCGGACTGGCCAACACTGAAGCTTTCTTT. Translated, it gives CASSLGLANTEAFF.